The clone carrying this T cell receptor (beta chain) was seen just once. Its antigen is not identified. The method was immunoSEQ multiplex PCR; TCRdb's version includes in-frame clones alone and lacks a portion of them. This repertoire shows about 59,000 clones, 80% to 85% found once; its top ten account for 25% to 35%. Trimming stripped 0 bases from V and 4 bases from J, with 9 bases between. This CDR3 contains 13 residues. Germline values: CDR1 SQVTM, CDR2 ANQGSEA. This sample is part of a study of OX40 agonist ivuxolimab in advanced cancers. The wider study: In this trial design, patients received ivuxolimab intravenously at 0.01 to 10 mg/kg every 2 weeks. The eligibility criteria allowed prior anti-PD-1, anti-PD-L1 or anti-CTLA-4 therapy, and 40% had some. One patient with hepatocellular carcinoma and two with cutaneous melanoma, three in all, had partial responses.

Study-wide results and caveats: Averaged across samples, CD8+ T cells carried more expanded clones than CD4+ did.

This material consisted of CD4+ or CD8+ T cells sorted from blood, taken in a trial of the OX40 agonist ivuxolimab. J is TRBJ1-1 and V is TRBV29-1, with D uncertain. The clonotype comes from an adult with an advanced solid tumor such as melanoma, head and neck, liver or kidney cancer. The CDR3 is CSVEEGPGTEAFF. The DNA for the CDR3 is TGCAGCGTTGAAGAGGGCCCGGGCACTGAAGCTTTCTTT. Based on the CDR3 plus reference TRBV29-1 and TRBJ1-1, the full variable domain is SAVISQKPSRDICQRGTSLTIQCQVDSQVTMMFWYRQQPGQSLTLIATANQGSEATYESGFVIDKFPISRPNLTFSTLTVSNMSPEDSSIYLCSVEEGPGTEAFFGQGTRLTVV.